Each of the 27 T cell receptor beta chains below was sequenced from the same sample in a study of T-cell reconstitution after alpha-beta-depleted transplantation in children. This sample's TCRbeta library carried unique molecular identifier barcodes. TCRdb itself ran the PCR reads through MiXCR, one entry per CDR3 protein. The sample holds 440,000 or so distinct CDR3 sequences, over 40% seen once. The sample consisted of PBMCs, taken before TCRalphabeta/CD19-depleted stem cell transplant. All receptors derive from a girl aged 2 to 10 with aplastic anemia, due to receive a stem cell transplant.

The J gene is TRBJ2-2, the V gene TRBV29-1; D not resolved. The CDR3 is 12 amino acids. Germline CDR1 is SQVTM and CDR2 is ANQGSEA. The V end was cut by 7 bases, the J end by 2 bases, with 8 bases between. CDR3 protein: CSARANTGELFF. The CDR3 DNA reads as TGCAGCGCTAGGGCAAACACCGGGGAGCTGTTTTTT.

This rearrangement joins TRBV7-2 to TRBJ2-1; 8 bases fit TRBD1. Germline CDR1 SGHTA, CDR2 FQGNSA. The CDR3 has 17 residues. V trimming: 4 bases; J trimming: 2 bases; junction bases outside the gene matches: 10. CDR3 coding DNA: TGTGCCAGCAGCTCACAGCCGACAGGGGAGCCCTACAATGAGCAGTTCTTC. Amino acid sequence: CASSSQPTGEPYNEQFF.

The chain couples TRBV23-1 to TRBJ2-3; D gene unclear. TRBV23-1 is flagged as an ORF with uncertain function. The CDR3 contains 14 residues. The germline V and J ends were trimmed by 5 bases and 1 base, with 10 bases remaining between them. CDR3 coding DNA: TGCGCCAGCAGTTACTCAGCCCGCACAGATACGCAGTATTTT. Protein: CASSYSARTDTQYF.

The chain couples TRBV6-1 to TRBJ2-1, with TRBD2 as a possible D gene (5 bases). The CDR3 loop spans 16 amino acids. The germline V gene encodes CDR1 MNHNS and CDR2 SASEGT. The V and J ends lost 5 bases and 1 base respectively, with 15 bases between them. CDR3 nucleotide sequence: TGTGCCAGCAGTCCCCTCCGCGGGCCTTCCTACAATGAGCAGTTCTTC. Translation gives CASSPLRGPSYNEQFF.

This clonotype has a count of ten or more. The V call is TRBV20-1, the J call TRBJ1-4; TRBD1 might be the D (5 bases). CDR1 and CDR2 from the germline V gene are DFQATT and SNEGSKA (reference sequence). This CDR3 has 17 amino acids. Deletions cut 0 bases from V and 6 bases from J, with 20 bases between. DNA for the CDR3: TGCAGTGCTAGAGATCCCGTCCGGGGCCCAAGGGATGAAAAACTGTTTTTT. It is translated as CSARDPVRGPRDEKLFF.

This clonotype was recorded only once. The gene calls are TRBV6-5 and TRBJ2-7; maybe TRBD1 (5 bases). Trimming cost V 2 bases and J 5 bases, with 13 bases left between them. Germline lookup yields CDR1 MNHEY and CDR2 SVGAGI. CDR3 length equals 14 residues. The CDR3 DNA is TGTGCCAGCAGTTACCGTTGGGGCACGGACGAGCAGTACTTC. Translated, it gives CASSYRWGTDEQYF.

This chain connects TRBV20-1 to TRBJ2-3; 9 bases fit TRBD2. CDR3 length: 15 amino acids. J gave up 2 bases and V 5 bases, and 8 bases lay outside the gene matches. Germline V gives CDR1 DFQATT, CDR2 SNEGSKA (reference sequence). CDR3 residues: CSAHRLAEFTDTQYF. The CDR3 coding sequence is TGCAGTGCTCACCGACTAGCGGAGTTCACAGATACGCAGTATTTT.

CDR3 protein: CASSPSGGSINEQYF. Here the CDR3 DNA reads TGTGCCAGCAGCCCATCGGGGGGGAGTATCAACGAGCAGTACTTC. This sequence joins TRBV4-2 and TRBJ2-7; TRBD2 matches at 8 bases. Germline CDR1 is LGHNA and CDR2 is YNFKEQ. Trimming at V came to 4 bases and at J to 5 bases, leaving 10 bases not matched to a gene. The CDR3 covers 15 residues.

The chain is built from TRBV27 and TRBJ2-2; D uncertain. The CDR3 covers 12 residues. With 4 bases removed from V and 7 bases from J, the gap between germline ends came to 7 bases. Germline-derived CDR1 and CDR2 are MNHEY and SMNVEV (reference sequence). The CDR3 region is CASSSRGGELFF. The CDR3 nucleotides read TGTGCCAGCAGTTCCCGAGGCGGGGAGCTGTTTTTT.

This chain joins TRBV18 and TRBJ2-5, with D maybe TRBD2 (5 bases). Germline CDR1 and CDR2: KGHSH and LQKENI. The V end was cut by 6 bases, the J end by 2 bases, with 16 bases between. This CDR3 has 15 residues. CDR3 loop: CASSLSLAKQETQYF. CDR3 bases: TGTGCCAGCTCCCTATCGTTAGCGAAACAAGAGACCCAGTACTTC.

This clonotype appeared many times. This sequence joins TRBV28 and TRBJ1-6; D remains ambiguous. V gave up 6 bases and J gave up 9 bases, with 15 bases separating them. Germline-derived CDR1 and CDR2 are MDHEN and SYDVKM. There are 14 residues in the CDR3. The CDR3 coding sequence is TGTGCCAGCAGGTCGGACCGTCCAGGTTCACCCCTCCACTTT. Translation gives CASRSDRPGSPLHF.

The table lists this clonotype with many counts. The CDR3, as DNA: TGCGCCAGCAGCGTTGGGACTAGCGGGAGGGTGGACATTCAGTACTTC. Translated: CASSVGTSGRVDIQYF. This chain connects TRBV5-1 to TRBJ2-4; the match to TRBD2 covers 16 bases. CDR3 length: 16 amino acids. Germline V lookup: CDR1 SGHRS, CDR2 YFSETQ. The junction had 6 bases not matched to a gene; V was cut back by 4 bases and J by 8 bases.

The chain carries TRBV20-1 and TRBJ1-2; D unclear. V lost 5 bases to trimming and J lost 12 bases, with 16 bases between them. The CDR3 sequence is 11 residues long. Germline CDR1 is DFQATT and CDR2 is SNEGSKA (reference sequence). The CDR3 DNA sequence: TGCAGTGCTGAGCGGGCCTCGGAGGACACCTTC. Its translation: CSAERASEDTF.

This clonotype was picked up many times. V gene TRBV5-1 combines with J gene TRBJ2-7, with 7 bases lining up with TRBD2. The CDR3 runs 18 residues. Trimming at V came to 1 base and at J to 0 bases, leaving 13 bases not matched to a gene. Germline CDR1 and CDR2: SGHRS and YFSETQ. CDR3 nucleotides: TGCGCCAGCAGCTTGTACGGGCTAGCGGTAGAACTCTCCTACGAGCAGTACTTC. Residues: CASSLYGLAVELSYEQYF.

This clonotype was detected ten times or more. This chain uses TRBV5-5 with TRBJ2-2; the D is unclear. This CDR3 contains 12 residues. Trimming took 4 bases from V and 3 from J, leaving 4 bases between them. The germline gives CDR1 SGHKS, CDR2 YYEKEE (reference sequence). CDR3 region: CASSPYTGELFF. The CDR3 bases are TGTGCCAGCAGCCCCTACACCGGGGAGCTGTTTTTT. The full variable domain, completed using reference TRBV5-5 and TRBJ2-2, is DAGVTQSPTHLIKTRGQQVTLRCSPISGHKSVSWYQQVLGQGPQFIFQYYEKEERGRGNFPDRFSARQFPNYSSELNVNALLLGDSALYLCASSPYTGELFFGEGSRLTVL.

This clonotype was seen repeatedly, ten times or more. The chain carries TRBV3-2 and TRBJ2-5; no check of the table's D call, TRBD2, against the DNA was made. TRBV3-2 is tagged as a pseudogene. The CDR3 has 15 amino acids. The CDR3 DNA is TGTGCCAGCGGTGACACTAGCGTCCTCCAAGAGACCCAGTACTTC. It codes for CASGDTSVLQETQYF.

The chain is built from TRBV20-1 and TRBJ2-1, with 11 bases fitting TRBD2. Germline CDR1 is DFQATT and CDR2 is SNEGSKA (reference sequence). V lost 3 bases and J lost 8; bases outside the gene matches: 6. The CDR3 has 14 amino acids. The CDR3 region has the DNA TGCAGTGCTAGGCATTTAGCGGGAGGGGATGAGCAGTTCTTC. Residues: CSARHLAGGDEQFF.

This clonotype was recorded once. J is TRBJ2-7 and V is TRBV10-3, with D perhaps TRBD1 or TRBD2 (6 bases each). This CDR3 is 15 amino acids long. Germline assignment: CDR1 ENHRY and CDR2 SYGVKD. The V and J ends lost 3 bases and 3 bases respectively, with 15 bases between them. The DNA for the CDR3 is TGTGCCATCAGTGAATCGGAGGGGGTTGGCTACGAGCAGTACTTC. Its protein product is CAISESEGVGYEQYF.

CDR3 protein: CASSYSRTSGADTQYF. For the CDR3, the DNA is TGTGCCAGCAGTTACTCGAGGACTAGCGGGGCAGATACGCAGTATTTT. The chain employs TRBV6-5 and TRBJ2-3; 12 positions match TRBD2. This CDR3 contains 16 residues. V was pared by 0 bases and J by 4 bases, with 2 bases of the junction left unmatched. Germline V gene data show CDR1 as MNHEY and CDR2 as SVGAGI.

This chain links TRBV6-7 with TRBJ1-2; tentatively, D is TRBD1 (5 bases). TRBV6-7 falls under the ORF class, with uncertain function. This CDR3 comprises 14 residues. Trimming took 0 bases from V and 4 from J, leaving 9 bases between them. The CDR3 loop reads CASSYSGPVYGYTF. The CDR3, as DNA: TGTGCCAGCAGTTACTCGGGGCCGGTCTATGGCTACACCTTC.

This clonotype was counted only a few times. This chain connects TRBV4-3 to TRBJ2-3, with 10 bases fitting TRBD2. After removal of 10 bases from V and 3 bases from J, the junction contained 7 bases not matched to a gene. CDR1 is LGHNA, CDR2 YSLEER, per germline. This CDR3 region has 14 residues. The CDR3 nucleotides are TGCGCCATCCACACTAGCGGGGATACAGATACGCAGTATTTT. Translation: CAIHTSGDTDTQYF.

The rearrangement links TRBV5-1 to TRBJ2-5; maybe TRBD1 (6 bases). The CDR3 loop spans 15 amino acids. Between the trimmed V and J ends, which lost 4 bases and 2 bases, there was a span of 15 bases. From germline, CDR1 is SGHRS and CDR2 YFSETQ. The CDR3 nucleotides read TGCGCCAGCAGCCCCACCGGGACAACACAAGAGACCCAGTACTTC. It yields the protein CASSPTGTTQETQYF. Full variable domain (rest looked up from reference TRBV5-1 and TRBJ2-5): KAGVTQTPRYLIKTRGQQVTLSCSPISGHRSVSWYQQTPGQGLQFLFEYFSETQRNKGNFPGRFSGRQFSNSRSEMNVSTLELGDSALYLCASSPTGTTQETQYFGPGTRLLVL.

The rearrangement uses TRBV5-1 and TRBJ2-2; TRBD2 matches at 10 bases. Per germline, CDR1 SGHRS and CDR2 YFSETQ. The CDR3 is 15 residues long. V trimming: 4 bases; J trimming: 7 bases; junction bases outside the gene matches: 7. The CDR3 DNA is TGCGCCAGCAGCCCAACTAGCGGGGAAAACGGGGAGCTGTTTTTT. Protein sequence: CASSPTSGENGELFF.

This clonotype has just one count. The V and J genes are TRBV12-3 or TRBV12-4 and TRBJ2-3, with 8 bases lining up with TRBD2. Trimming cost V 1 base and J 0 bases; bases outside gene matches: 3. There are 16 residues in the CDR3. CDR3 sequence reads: CASSLVAGLSTDTQYF. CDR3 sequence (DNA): TGTGCCAGCAGTTTAGTAGCGGGACTTAGCACAGATACGCAGTATTTT.

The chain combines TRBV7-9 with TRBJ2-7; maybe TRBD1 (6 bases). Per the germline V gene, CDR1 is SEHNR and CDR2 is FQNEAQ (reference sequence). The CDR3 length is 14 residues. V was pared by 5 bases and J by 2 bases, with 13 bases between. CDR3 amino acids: CASSTRTEAYEQYF. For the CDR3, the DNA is TGTGCCAGCAGCACCCGGACAGAGGCCTACGAGCAGTACTTC.

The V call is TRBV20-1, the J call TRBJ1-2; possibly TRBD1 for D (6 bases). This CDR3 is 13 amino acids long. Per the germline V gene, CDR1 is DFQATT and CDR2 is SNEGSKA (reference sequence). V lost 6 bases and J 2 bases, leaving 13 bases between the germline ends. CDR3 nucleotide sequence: TGCAGTGCCGCTACAGGGCACAACTATGGCTACACCTTC. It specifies CSAATGHNYGYTF.

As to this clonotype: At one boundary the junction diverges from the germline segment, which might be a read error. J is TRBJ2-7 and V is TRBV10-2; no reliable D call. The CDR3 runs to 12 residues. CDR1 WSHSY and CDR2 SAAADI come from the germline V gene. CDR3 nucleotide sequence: TGCGCCAGCAGGGAGTCACCCTACGAGCAGTACTTC. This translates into CASRESPYEQYF.